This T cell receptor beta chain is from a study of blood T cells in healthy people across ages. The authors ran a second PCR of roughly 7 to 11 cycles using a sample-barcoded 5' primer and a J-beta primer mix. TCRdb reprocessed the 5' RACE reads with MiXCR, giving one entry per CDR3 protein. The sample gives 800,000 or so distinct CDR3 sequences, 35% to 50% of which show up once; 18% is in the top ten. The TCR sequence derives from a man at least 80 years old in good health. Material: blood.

In DNA, the CDR3 is TGTGCCAGCAGTTACCGGGACAGAGCGTCCTACGAGCAGTACTTC. Protein product: CASSYRDRASYEQYF. The V gene is TRBV7-2, the J gene TRBJ2-7, with 7 bases lining up with TRBD1. V dropped 6 bases and J dropped 1; count of bases not matched to a gene: 9. The CDR3 totals 15 residues. The germline CDR1 and CDR2 sequences are SGHTA and FQGNSA.